This TCR beta chain was obtained from a study of T cells in Graves' hyperthyroidism and ophthalmopathy. In the study overall: Blood from the periphery was taken at initial diagnosis, before any treatment. General study results and limits: Peripheral blood also featured most of the thyroid clonotypes expanded above 0.001.

CDR1 and CDR2 from the germline V gene are DFQATT and SNEGSKA (reference sequence). This CDR3 contains 19 residues. V lost 6 bases and J lost 2; bases outside the gene matches: 17. Amplified TCR beta CDR3 regions came from RNA transcripts. First-round RT-PCR with HTBI primers amplified the TCR CDR3 region. MiXCR, applied by TCRdb to the multiplex PCR reads, yields one record per CDR3 protein. The sample lists under 350,000 distinct CDR3 sequences; about 20% were seen once. Regarding this clonotype: Its antigen is undetermined. The CDR3 ends on some other residue instead of the conserved phenylalanine or tryptophan, so this is likely a read error.

Patients aged 18 to 65 with hyperthyroidism were newly diagnosed, with duration under 2 months. The clonotype comes from a woman aged 50 to 60 with Graves' hyperthyroidism. The V call is TRBV20-1, the J call TRBJ2-1; 12 bases match TRBD2. Sequencing was performed on blood. CDR3: CSALTLTSGGRVPYNEQFS. CDR3 nucleotide sequence: TGCAGTGCACTTACCCTGACTAGCGGGGGAAGGGTGCCCTACAATGAGCAGTTCTCC.